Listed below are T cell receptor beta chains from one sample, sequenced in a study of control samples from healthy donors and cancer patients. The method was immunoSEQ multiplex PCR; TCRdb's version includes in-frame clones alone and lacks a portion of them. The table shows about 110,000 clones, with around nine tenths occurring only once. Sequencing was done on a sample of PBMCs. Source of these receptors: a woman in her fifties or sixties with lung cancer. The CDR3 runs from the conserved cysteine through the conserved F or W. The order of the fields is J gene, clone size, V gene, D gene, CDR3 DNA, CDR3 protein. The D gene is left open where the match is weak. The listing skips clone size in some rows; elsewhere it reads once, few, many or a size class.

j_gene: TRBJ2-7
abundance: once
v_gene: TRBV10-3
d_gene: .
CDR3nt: TGTGCCATCAGTGAGTTCACAGGCTACGAGCAGTACTTC
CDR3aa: CAISEFTGYEQYF

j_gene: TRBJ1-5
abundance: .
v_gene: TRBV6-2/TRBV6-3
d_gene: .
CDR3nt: TGTGCCAGCAGTTACCAAAGGGGATTTCATAGCAATCAGCCCCAGCATTTT
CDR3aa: CASSYQRGFHSNQPQHF

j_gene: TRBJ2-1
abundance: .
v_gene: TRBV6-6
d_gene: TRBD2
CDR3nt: TGTGCCAGCAGTTACTCGACACTAGCGGGAGTTCATGAGCAGTTCTTC
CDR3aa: CASSYSTLAGVHEQFF

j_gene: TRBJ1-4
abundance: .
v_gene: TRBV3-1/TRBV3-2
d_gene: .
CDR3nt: TGTGCCAGCAGCCAAAAAGTGGGTAATGAAAAACTGTTTTTT
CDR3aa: CASSQKVGNEKLFF

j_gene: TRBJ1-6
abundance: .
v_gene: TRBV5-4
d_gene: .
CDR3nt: TGTGCCAGCAGCTTACAGGGAGGTAATTCACCCCTCCACTTT
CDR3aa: CASSLQGGNSPLHF

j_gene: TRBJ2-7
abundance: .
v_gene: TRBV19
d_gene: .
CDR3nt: TGTGCCAGTACCTCGACCCATTACCCCTACGAGCAGTACTTC
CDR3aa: CASTSTHYPYEQYF

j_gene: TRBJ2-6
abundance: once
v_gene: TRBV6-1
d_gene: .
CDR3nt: TGTGCCAGCAGTGATAGGGTTAGGTCTACCTTCTCTGGGGCCAACGTCCTGACTTTC
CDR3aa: CASSDRVRSTFSGANVLTF

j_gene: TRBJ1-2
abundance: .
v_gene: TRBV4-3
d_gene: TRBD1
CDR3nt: TGCGCCAGCAGTCTGACAGGGGACCTATCCTATGGCTACACCTTC
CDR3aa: CASSLTGDLSYGYTF

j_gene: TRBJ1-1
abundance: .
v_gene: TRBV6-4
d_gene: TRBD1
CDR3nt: TGTGCCAGCAGTGAACAGGGGGAAAACACTGAAGCTTTCTTT
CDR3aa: CASSEQGENTEAFF

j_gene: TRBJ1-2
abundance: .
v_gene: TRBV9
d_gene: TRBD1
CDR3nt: TGTGCCAGCAGCGAACGACAGGGCCCTAACTATGGCTACACCTTC
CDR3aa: CASSERQGPNYGYTF

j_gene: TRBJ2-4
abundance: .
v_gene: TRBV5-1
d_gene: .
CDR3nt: TGCGCCAGCAGCTTGTGGGTTGAGGAAAACATTCAGTACTTC
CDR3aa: CASSLWVEENIQYF

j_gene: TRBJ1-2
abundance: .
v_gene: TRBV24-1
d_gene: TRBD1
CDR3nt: TGTGCCACCAGTGACCCGTCCATGGGACAGACACGTGGCTACACCTTC
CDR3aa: CATSDPSMGQTRGYTF

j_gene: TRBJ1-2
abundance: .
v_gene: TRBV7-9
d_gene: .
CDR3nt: TGTGCCAGCAGCTTAGTAGCGGGAGGAGGCTACACCTTC
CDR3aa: CASSLVAGGGYTF

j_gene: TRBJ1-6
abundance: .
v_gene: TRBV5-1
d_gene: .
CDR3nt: TGCGCCAGCAGCTTGGCCAGGGACAACCTAGGATCACCCCTCCACTTT
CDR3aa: CASSLARDNLGSPLHF

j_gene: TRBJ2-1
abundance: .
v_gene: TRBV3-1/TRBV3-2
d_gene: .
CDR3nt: TGTGCCAGCAGCCAAGGGACAGTTAGGCAGTTCTTC
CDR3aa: CASSQGTVRQFF

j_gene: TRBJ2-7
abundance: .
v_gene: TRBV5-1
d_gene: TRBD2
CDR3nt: TGCGCCAGCAGCTTGGTCGGACTAGCGGGAGGCGAGCAGTACTTC
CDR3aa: CASSLVGLAGGEQYF